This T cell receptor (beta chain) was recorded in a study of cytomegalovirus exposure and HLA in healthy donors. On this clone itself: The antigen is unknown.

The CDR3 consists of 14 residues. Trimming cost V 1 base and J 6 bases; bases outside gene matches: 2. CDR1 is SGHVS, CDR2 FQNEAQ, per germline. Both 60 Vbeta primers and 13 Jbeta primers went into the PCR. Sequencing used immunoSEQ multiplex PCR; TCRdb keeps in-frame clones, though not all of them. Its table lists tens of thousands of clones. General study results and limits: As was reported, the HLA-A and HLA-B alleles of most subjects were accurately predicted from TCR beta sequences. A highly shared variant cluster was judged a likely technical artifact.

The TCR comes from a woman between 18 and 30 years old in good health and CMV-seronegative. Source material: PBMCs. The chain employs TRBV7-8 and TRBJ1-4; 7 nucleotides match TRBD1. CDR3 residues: CASSLGQGDEKLFF. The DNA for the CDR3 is TGTGCCAGCAGCTTAGGGCAGGGGGATGAAAAACTGTTTTTT.